This TCR beta chain was identified during a study of CD8+CD57+ T cells in acquired aplastic anemia listed by TCRdb under 2018. Broadly, across the study: A mean of approximately 2.9 ug of DNA, ranging from 0.2 to 27.4 ug, was extracted from sorted CD4+ and CD8+ cells. General findings and caveats noted by the study authors: Patients and healthy controls showed no significant difference in CD8+ Simpson's diversity (P=0.060). Approximately 31 CD8+ CDR3 sequences were found in both patients and controls but appeared to be highly expressed in patients and within the immunodominant clones of the patients.

A word on this clonotype: Its recognized antigen is unknown. Per-nucleotide qualities are absent, and no much larger clonotype sits a single base away.

In this study, sorted CD4+ and CD8+ T cells from the blood of healthy subjects and of severe aplastic anemia patients had their TCR repertoires deep-sequenced. Ficoll-Paque density gradient centrifugation was used to isolate peripheral blood mononuclear cells. Before DNA was extracted, CD4+ and CD8+ T cells were sorted using either FACS or magnetic beads. The CDR3, from cysteine to phenylalanine, totals 14 residues. CDR3 DNA is the only sequence kept; it has 42 bases, read in frame from the first base. A distance of 17 bases separates the germline ends of V and J, which lose 4 bases and 10 bases respectively. CDR1 and CDR2 are drawn from the germline V gene: SNHLY, FYNNEI. TCR beta VDJ combination and CDR3 sequence profiling used genomic DNA as the template. TCR repertoire sequencing was run on an Illumina HiSeq 2000. From the authors' description of their analysis: Repertoires were assessed using TRBV/TRBJ rearrangement plots, CDR3 size and DJ length profiles, and Simpson's diversity index. The most abundant DNA sequence in the deep sequencing data was defined as the immunodominant clone. CDR3 amino acid sequences were screened for sharing across subjects and were compared with published repertoires and the VDJdb database. The public reads were reprocessed in TCRdb via fastp at Q25 and MiXCR, keeping in-frame beta chains. Records with the same CDR3 protein are collapsed into one entry carrying the most frequent genes and DNA. These V and J calls are TCRdb output, not the study's own analysis. Within this sample are 150,000 to 200,000 distinct CDR3 sequences, with less than 65% of them counted one time only. The ten top clones hold under 60% of the sample.

The sequence came from a human donor with severe aplastic anemia or a healthy control (not recorded which). The sequence is built from TRBV2 and TRBJ1-5; the D gene is perhaps TRBD1, on 5 matching bases. Sample: sorted CD4+, CD8+, or CD8+CD57+ T cells (not recorded which) from PBMCs. CDR3 reads: CASSGGWGREPQHF. The DNA sequence is TGTGCCAGCAGTGGAGGTTGGGGCAGGGAACCCCAGCATTTT.